These 5 T cell receptor beta chains originate from one sample sequenced in a study of regulatory T cells in long-lasting Graves disease. Indicated time point: persistent/refractory GD, antithyroid drugs over 5 years with positive TRAb. Extracted RNA from PBMCs served as the source of the TCR library. According to the study, TCR beta libraries were built with iRepertoire HTBI primers and CDR3-region Arm-PCR. TCRdb reprocessed the multiplex PCR reads with MiXCR, giving one entry per CDR3 protein. The data show more than 350,000 distinct CDR3 sequences, around 20% seen once. This specimen was peripheral blood mononuclear cells (PBMCs), taken when the disease was refractory, from a patient treated with antithyroid drugs. The receptors derive from a female donor with Graves disease.

This chain connects TRBV4-2 to TRBJ1-2; D is unclear. Germline assignment: CDR1 LGHNA and CDR2 YNFKEQ. The CDR3 is 17 residues long. The ends were cut back, 0 bases at V and 0 bases at J, with 14 bases in the middle. The CDR3, as DNA: TGTGCCAGCAGCCAAGATTTGTCAGGCTCTTCTAACTATGGCTACACCTTC. This sequence encodes CASSQDLSGSSNYGYTF.

This clonotype appeared many times. This chain uses TRBV6-1 with TRBJ1-1, with TRBD1 identical over 7 bases. The CDR3 covers 16 residues. V trimming: 2 bases; J trimming: 2 bases; junction bases outside the gene matches: 8. The germline V gene has CDR1 MNHNS and CDR2 SASEGT. The CDR3 DNA reads TGTGCCAGCAGTGAAAGGCCGGGACAGTTAAACACTGAAGCTTTCTTT. This sequence encodes CASSERPGQLNTEAFF.

At least ten counts were recorded for this clonotype. The chain carries TRBV24-1 and TRBJ2-4; TRBD2 agrees at 11 bases. This CDR3 has 16 amino acids. Germline V gene sequence: CDR1 KGHDR, CDR2 SFDVKD. Trimming cost V 3 bases and J 3 bases; bases outside gene matches: 3. CDR3 residues: CATSDTGLADKNIQYF. CDR3 sequence (DNA): TGTGCCACCAGTGATACGGGACTAGCGGACAAAAACATTCAGTACTTC.

This clonotype was detected only a few times. The chain combines TRBV3-1 with TRBJ1-2; D remains unclear. With 4 bases removed from V and 4 bases from J, the gap between germline ends came to 13 bases. Germline CDR1 LGHDT, CDR2 YNNKEL (reference sequence). The CDR3 runs to 14 residues. The CDR3 protein is CASSPTRTAYGYTF. CDR3 bases: TGTGCCAGCAGCCCGACGCGCACAGCCTATGGCTACACCTTC.

V gene TRBV12-3 or TRBV12-4 combines with J gene TRBJ2-3; D is perhaps TRBD1 (5 bases). The germline V and J ends were trimmed by 6 bases and 1 base, with 17 bases remaining between them. The CDR3 has 16 residues. CDR3 region: CASSYGQGGGTDTQYF. The DNA of the CDR3 is TGTGCCAGCAGCTATGGGCAGGGTGGGGGCACAGATACGCAGTATTTT.